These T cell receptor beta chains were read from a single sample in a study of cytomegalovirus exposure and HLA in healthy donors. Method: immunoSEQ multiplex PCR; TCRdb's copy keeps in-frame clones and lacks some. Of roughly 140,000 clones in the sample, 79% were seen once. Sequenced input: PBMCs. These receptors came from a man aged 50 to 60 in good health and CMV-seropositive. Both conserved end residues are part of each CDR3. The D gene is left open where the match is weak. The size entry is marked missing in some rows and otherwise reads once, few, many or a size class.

CASSSLGLAGTGRNNEQFF | TGTGCCAGCAGCAGTTTGGGACTAGCGGGCACAGGGAGAAACAATGAGCAGTTCTTC | . | TRBV27 | TRBD2 | TRBJ2-1
CASSARPDPSSPLALNIQYF | TGTGCCAGCAGCGCCCGGCCGGATCCCTCTAGCCCCCTTGCCTTAAACATTCAGTACTTC | . | TRBV11-3 | . | TRBJ2-4
CASSYSSLYEQYF | TGTGCCAGCAGTTACTCCTCCCTCTACGAGCAGTACTTC | few | TRBV6-5 | . | TRBJ2-7
CASSDRGRTGELFF | TGCGCCAGCAGCGACAGGGGGAGAACCGGGGAGCTGTTTTTT | few | TRBV10-2 | TRBD1 | TRBJ2-2
CAISEFGDDTQYF | TGTGCCATCAGTGAGTTCGGAGATGATACGCAGTATTTT | . | TRBV10-3 | . | TRBJ2-3
CASSIRDLYEQYF | TGTGCCAGCAGTATTAGGGACTTATACGAGCAGTACTTC | few | TRBV6-5 | . | TRBJ2-7
CAISESACEQYF | TGTGCCATCAGTGAGTCGGCCTGCGAGCAGTACTTC | . | TRBV10-3 | . | TRBJ2-7
CAISGYGGANEQFF | TGTGCCATCAGTGGCTATGGGGGGGCAAATGAGCAGTTCTTC | once | TRBV10-3 | . | TRBJ2-1
CASRETGANVLTF | TGTGCCAGCCGGGAGACTGGGGCCAACGTCCTGACTTTC | . | TRBV28 | . | TRBJ2-6
CACDRNRFEQYF | TGCGCCTGTGATCGAAATCGGTTCGAGCAGTACTTC | . | TRBV30 | . | TRBJ2-7
CASSYGGDNIQYF | TGTGCCAGCAGTTACGGGGGGGATAACATTCAGTACTTC | . | TRBV6-5 | TRBD2 | TRBJ2-4
CASSLDRFNEQFF | TGTGCCAGCAGCTTGGACAGGTTCAATGAGCAGTTCTTC | . | TRBV5-4 | . | TRBJ2-1
CASSLDLSGELFF | TGTGCCAGCAGCTTAGATCTTTCCGGGGAGCTGTTTTTT | . | TRBV7-6 | . | TRBJ2-2
CSVETSYGYTF | TGCAGCGTAGAGACAAGCTATGGCTACACCTTC | . | TRBV29-1 | . | TRBJ1-2
CSAIKGLAGGYEQYF | TGCAGCGCCATTAAAGGACTAGCGGGAGGTTACGAGCAGTACTTC | . | TRBV29-1 | TRBD2 | TRBJ2-7
CAWSVRGMVEKLFF | TGTGCCTGGAGTGTAAGGGGAATGGTTGAAAAACTGTTTTTT | . | TRBV30 | . | TRBJ1-4